This T cell receptor (beta chain) was captured by sequencing in a study of monozygotic twins with inflammatory bowel disease. CDR3 length: 15 residues. Germline CDR1 DFQATT, CDR2 SNEGSKA (reference sequence). UMIs bearing a 6-nucleotide sample barcode were added through template switching. One entry per CDR3 protein, without DNA, is what TCRdb gives after re-calling the 5' RACE reads. This sample contains 400,000 to 500,000 distinct CDR3 sequences. The sequenced sample consisted of blood. This TCR was sampled from a human donor with ulcerative colitis or Crohn's disease, or a healthy co-twin of an affected twin (not recorded which). The chain couples TRBV20-1 to TRBJ2-3; no DNA is available, so the TRBD2 call from TCRdb remains unchecked. CDR3 residues: CSAPRTSGITDTQYF.